These 26 T cell receptor beta chains were sequenced from one sample in a study of blood T cells in healthy people across ages. The second PCR ran 7 to 11 cycles with a sample-barcoded 5' primer and J-beta primers. TCRdb independently ran MiXCR on the 5' RACE reads; one entry per CDR3 protein. The table includes roughly 1,500,000 distinct CDR3 sequences, approximately 40% detected once. The sequenced material came from blood. The receptors were sampled from a woman in her late teens or twenties in good health.

The chain has TRBV20-1 and TRBJ2-7; 9 positions match TRBD1. The CDR3 loop spans 16 amino acids. Germline loops: CDR1 DFQATT, CDR2 SNEGSKA (reference sequence). V was clipped by 3 bases and J by 4 bases; unmatched bases: 13. The CDR3 protein is CSARFPRTGAPYEQYF. CDR3 DNA: TGCAGTGCTAGGTTCCCCCGGACAGGGGCCCCATACGAGCAGTACTTC.

Concerning this clonotype itself: This may arise from a read error, as a much more abundant clone is one base away. The gene calls are TRBV29-1 and TRBJ1-2; D gene ambiguous. The V gene lost 7 bases and the J gene lost 0 bases, with 6 bases spanning the gap. The CDR3 is 11 amino acids. Per the germline V gene, CDR1 is SQVTM and CDR2 is ANQGSEA. CDR3 amino acids: CSGGANYGYTF. CDR3 sequence (DNA): TGCAGCGGTGGAGCTAACTATGGCTACACCTTC. Combining the CDR3 with reference TRBV29-1 and TRBJ1-2 gives the whole variable domain SAVISQKPSRDICQRGTSLTIQCQVDSQVTMMFWYRQQPGQSLTLIATANQGSEATYESGFVIDKFPISRPNLTFSTLTVSNMSPEDSSIYLCSGGANYGYTFGSGTRLTVV.

This clonotype was seen more than once but under ten times. The J gene is TRBJ2-2, the V gene TRBV28; D is unresolved. Germline values: CDR1 MDHEN, CDR2 SYDVKM. CDR3 size: 16 residues. V lost 5 bases and J lost 8, with 21 bases in between. Here the CDR3 reads CASSALASVDIGELFF. CDR3 sequence (DNA): TGTGCCAGCAGTGCCCTGGCGAGTGTCGACATAGGGGAGCTGTTTTTT.

In this sample, this clonotype turned up a few times. The gene calls are TRBV13 and TRBJ2-7, with 9 bases that match TRBD1. V was clipped by 5 bases and J by 4 bases; unmatched bases: 6. The CDR3 covers 14 residues. From germline, CDR1 is PRHDT and CDR2 FYEKMQ (reference sequence). The CDR3 reads CASSPDRGNYEQYF. The CDR3 nucleotides are TGTGCCAGCAGCCCAGACAGGGGGAATTACGAGCAGTACTTC.

This clonotype was detected a few times. The chain uses TRBV10-3 and TRBJ2-5; 7 nucleotides agree with TRBD1. The CDR3 covers 16 residues. The V and J ends lost 7 bases and 4 bases, in that order; junction bases with no gene match: 15. The germline gives CDR1 ENHRY, CDR2 SYGVKD. The CDR3 region is CAIIDGGTAERETQYF. Written as DNA, the CDR3 is TGTGCCATCATTGATGGTGGGACAGCAGAACGAGAGACCCAGTACTTC.

This rearrangement joins TRBV27 to TRBJ1-4, with D unresolved. The ends were cut back, 6 bases at V and 0 bases at J, with 11 bases in the middle. CDR3 size: 15 residues. Germline V lookup: CDR1 MNHEY, CDR2 SMNVEV (reference sequence). CDR3 sequence reads: CASSPKDATNEKLFF. In DNA form, the CDR3 reads TGTGCCAGCAGCCCCAAAGATGCAACTAATGAAAAACTGTTTTTT.

V is TRBV20-1 and J is TRBJ1-2; TRBD1 might be the D (6 bases). Germline lookup yields CDR1 DFQATT and CDR2 SNEGSKA (reference sequence). The CDR3 runs 14 residues. V was cut by 6 bases and J by 0 bases, with 14 bases left in between. CDR3 residues: CSAPVGGPNYGYTF. Written as DNA, the CDR3 is TGCAGTGCCCCGGTAGGGGGGCCTAACTATGGCTACACCTTC.

This sequence joins TRBV18 and TRBJ2-4; unclear D gene. The CDR3 extends over 13 amino acids. Trimming shortened V by 3 bases and J by 15 bases, and 18 bases separated the two germline ends. Germline CDR1 and CDR2: KGHSH and LQKENI. CDR3 loop: CASSPRLLAERYF. The DNA of the CDR3 is TGTGCCAGCTCACCCAGGTTACTTGCCGAGCGGTACTTC.

Only a few counts were recorded for this clonotype. The DNA of the CDR3 is TGTGCCAGCAGCGAATATTCCGGGACCTACTACAATGAGCAGTTCTTC. This encodes CASSEYSGTYYNEQFF. The J gene is TRBJ2-1, the V gene TRBV6-1; TRBD1 or TRBD2 may be the D gene (5 bases each). The V end lost 6 bases, the J end lost 3 bases, and 18 bases lay between the germline ends. The germline gives CDR1 MNHNS, CDR2 SASEGT. The CDR3 is 16 amino acids.

In its sample, this clonotype was seen a few times. The chain is built from TRBV6-5 and TRBJ2-5; TRBD2 agrees at 7 bases. This CDR3 has 16 amino acids. Unmatched junction bases numbered 9, after V lost 0 bases and J lost 5 bases. The germline V gene encodes CDR1 MNHEY and CDR2 SVGAGI. The CDR3 here is CASSYSAGLEVETQYF. The DNA for the CDR3 is TGTGCCAGCAGTTACTCCGCTGGACTAGAGGTGGAGACCCAGTACTTC.

The chain is built from TRBV4-1 and TRBJ1-3; tentative D call: TRBD1 (6 bases). The CDR3 is 16 residues long. The V and J ends lost 0 bases and 3 bases respectively, with 12 bases between them. Germline lookup yields CDR1 MGHRA and CDR2 YSYEKL. The CDR3 DNA reads as TGCGCCAGCAGCCAAGATCGGGGGGCTGGTGGAAACACCATATATTTT. Translated: CASSQDRGAGGNTIYF.

The chain is built from TRBV2 and TRBJ2-5; TRBD2 might be the D (6 bases). Germline values: CDR1 SNHLY, CDR2 FYNNEI. The CDR3 sequence is 12 residues long. Trimming took 7 bases from V and 5 from J, leaving 11 bases between them. This CDR3 is CASTLRGETQYF. CDR3 sequence (DNA): TGTGCCAGCACCCTCCGGGGGGAGACCCAGTACTTC.

J is TRBJ2-5 and V is TRBV5-1; 9 bases line up with TRBD2. The length of the CDR3 is 14 residues. J gave up 1 base and V 6 bases, and 4 bases lay outside the gene matches. Germline V gene data show CDR1 as SGHRS and CDR2 as YFSETQ. The CDR3 DNA is TGCGCCAGCAAGTCTAGCGGGATCCAAGAGACCCAGTACTTC. Translating gives CASKSSGIQETQYF.

J is TRBJ2-1 and V is TRBV18, with TRBD2 matching 10 bases. In germline, CDR1 is KGHSH, CDR2 LQKENI. Losses at the gene ends were 6 bases for V and 4 bases for J; bases not matched to a gene: 6. The CDR3 covers 15 residues. CDR3 sequence (DNA): TGTGCCAGCTCTCCGGGACTAGCGCTATACAATGAGCAGTTCTTC. Translation gives CASSPGLALYNEQFF.

The chain combines TRBV10-1 with TRBJ1-5; tentatively, D is TRBD1 (5 bases). CDR1 is WNHNN and CDR2 is SYGVQD in the germline V gene (reference sequence). The CDR3 has 15 residues. V gave up 3 bases and J gave up 0 bases, with 9 bases separating them. The CDR3 region is CASSDGAISNQPQHF. CDR3 coding DNA: TGCGCCAGCAGTGACGGGGCTATTAGCAATCAGCCCCAGCATTTT.

The V gene is TRBV29-1, the J gene TRBJ1-2, with a weak D call TRBD1 (5 bases). Germline V lookup: CDR1 SQVTM, CDR2 ANQGSEA. The CDR3 extends over 13 amino acids. V lost 7 bases and J 4 bases, leaving 16 bases between the germline ends. The CDR3 region is CSGRVLGTYGYTF. CDR3 nucleotides: TGCAGCGGGCGAGTGCTAGGGACCTATGGCTACACCTTC.

As concerns this clonotype: Being one base from a much bigger clone, this may be a read error. V is TRBV5-1 and J is TRBJ1-1; D unresolved. The germline V gene has CDR1 SGHRS and CDR2 YFSETQ. The V gene lost 0 bases and the J gene lost 3 bases, with 18 bases spanning the gap. The CDR3 contains 17 residues. The DNA of the CDR3 is TGCGCCAGCAGCTTGGCCCGCCCGGGGTATATGGACACTGAAGCTTTCTTT. Protein sequence: CASSLARPGYMDTEAFF.

In its sample, this clonotype was seen a few times. J is TRBJ2-4 and V is TRBV28, with 9 bases that match TRBD2. Germline trimming cut 1 base from V and 2 bases from J; bases unmatched to any gene: 3. CDR1 and CDR2 from the germline V gene are MDHEN and SYDVKM. The CDR3 extends over 16 amino acids. The CDR3 loop reads CASSLSLAGTKNIQYF. DNA for the CDR3: TGTGCCAGCAGTTTATCTCTAGCGGGAACCAAAAACATTCAGTACTTC.

This sequence joins TRBV9 and TRBJ2-5; D is uncertain. Trimming shortened V by 4 bases and J by 5 bases, and 9 bases separated the two germline ends. CDR3 length: 12 amino acids. Germline-derived CDR1 and CDR2 are SGDLS and YYNGEE. This CDR3 reads CASSPIRETQYF. Here the CDR3 DNA reads TGTGCCAGCAGCCCCATCAGGGAGACCCAGTACTTC.

As to this clonotype: Sequence at one end of the junction differs from germline and may be a read error. This sequence joins TRBV6-4 and TRBJ2-1, with 7 nucleotides matching TRBD2. CDR3 length: 16 amino acids. CDR1 and CDR2 from the germline V gene are MRHNA and SNTAGT. CDR3 coding DNA: TGTGCCAACAGTGACTCGTGGGGGGGCTCCTACAATGAGCAGTTCTTC. Encoded protein: CANSDSWGGSYNEQFF.

The chain joins TRBV2 to TRBJ1-2; 7 bases align to TRBD1. V lost 7 bases and J lost 7; bases outside the gene matches: 9. Germline V lookup: CDR1 SNHLY, CDR2 FYNNEI. The CDR3 has 13 residues. CDR3 DNA: TGTGCCAGCATCAGGGACAGCTATTTTGGCTACACCTTC. It specifies CASIRDSYFGYTF.

The genes are TRBV6-2 or TRBV6-3 and TRBJ2-1, with 9 positions matching TRBD2. V shed 2 bases and J 7 bases; nucleotides not matched to a gene: 6. Per germline, CDR1 MNHEY and CDR2 SVGEGT. The CDR3 extends over 15 amino acids. CDR3 nucleotide sequence: TGTGCCAGCAGTTACCCGGCTAGCGGGATGAATGAGCAGTTCTTC. Translated: CASSYPASGMNEQFF.

This rearrangement joins TRBV7-9 to TRBJ1-2, with TRBD1 identical over 7 bases. The length of the CDR3 is 16 residues. With V trimmed by 1 base and J by 3 bases, 8 bases remained unmatched. Germline V CDR1 and CDR2: SEHNR, FQNEAQ (reference sequence). The CDR3, as DNA: TGTGCCAGCAGCTTAGGTCAAGGGGGCGCTGACTATGGCTACACCTTC. It yields the protein CASSLGQGGADYGYTF.

This clonotype was observed a few times. The V and J genes are TRBV25-1 and TRBJ1-2, with 9 nucleotides matching TRBD1. The V and J ends lost 2 bases and 0 bases, in that order; junction bases with no gene match: 4. The CDR3 contains 16 residues. Germline-derived CDR1 and CDR2 are MGHDK and SYGVNS. DNA for the CDR3: TGTGCCAGCAGTGAAATGGGGACAGGGACTAACTATGGCTACACCTTC. Its protein is CASSEMGTGTNYGYTF.

The rearrangement links TRBV7-8 to TRBJ2-2; TRBD2 is a possible D gene (5 bases). This CDR3 has 16 amino acids. V shed 5 bases and J shed 8 bases, with 21 bases lying between them. Per germline, CDR1 SGHVS and CDR2 FQNEAQ. Here the CDR3 DNA reads TGTGCCAGCAGCCCCTCCGCGACTATCTTAGAGGGGGAGCTGTTTTTT. This codes for CASSPSATILEGELFF.

The V call is TRBV3-1, the J call TRBJ1-4; D call uncertain. CDR1 is LGHDT, CDR2 YNNKEL, per germline (reference sequence). The CDR3 contains 14 residues. Trimming removed 3 bases at V and 1 base at J, with 6 bases between. The CDR3 sequence is CASSQAGTNEKLFF. CDR3 bases: TGTGCCAGCAGCCAGGCGGGAACTAATGAAAAACTGTTTTTT.